These 10 T cell receptor beta chains originate from one sample sequenced in a study of cytomegalovirus exposure and HLA in healthy donors. Amplification used 60 Vbeta primers and 13 Jbeta primers. TCRdb's copy holds only in-frame clones and misses some; the assay was immunoSEQ multiplex PCR. In total, the table holds 130,000 or so clones. Material: PBMCs. These receptors came from a woman in her late teens or twenties in good health and CMV-seronegative.

V is TRBV10-3 and J is TRBJ2-1, with 15 bases identical to TRBD2. The CDR3 has 18 amino acids. J lost 9 bases, V lost 4 bases, and 13 bases had no gene match. Per the germline V gene, CDR1 is ENHRY and CDR2 is SYGVKD. The CDR3 sequence: CAISGGTSGRTELVEQFF. The CDR3 bases are TGTGCCATCAGTGGTGGGACTAGCGGGAGGACCGAGCTGGTTGAGCAGTTCTTC.

V is TRBV5-1 and J is TRBJ2-1; 9 nucleotides align to TRBD1. The V gene's germline CDR1 is SGHRS and CDR2 YFSETQ. Trimming cost V 4 bases and J 8 bases; bases outside gene matches: 4. This CDR3 is 13 amino acids long. The CDR3 spells CASSGTGFHEQFF. The DNA of the CDR3 is TGCGCCAGCAGCGGGACAGGGTTTCATGAGCAGTTCTTC.

The rearrangement links TRBV4-1 to TRBJ2-3, with 9 bases matching TRBD2. Germline V gene data show CDR1 as MGHRA and CDR2 as YSYEKL. The length of the CDR3 is 18 residues. With 2 bases clipped from V and 1 base from J, the junction kept 10 bases outside the gene matches. CDR3 DNA: TGCGCCAGCAGCCAATCCCTGAGTAGCGGGAGCGGCACAGATACGCAGTATTTT. Translating it yields CASSQSLSSGSGTDTQYF.

J is TRBJ2-2 and V is TRBV2; 11 bases fit TRBD2. The ends lost 6 bases at V and 5 bases at J; junction bases unmatched: 5. CDR3 size: 15 residues. Germline-derived CDR1 and CDR2 are SNHLY and FYNNEI. This chain's CDR3 is CASRKLAGGTGELFF. CDR3 sequence (DNA): TGTGCCAGCAGAAAGTTAGCGGGAGGGACCGGGGAGCTGTTTTTT.

V is TRBV30 and J is TRBJ2-2; 8 bases fit TRBD2. V was pared by 6 bases and J by 1 base, with 10 bases of the junction left unmatched. CDR1 is GTSNPN, CDR2 SVGIG, per germline (reference sequence). The CDR3 totals 16 residues. In nucleotides, the CDR3 is TGTGCCTGTCCCGGGGTAGCGGGGAAGAACACCGGGGAGCTGTTTTTT. Its translation: CACPGVAGKNTGELFF. The whole variable domain, filled in from reference TRBV30 and TRBJ2-2, reads SQTIHQWPATLVQPVGSPLSLECTVEGTSNPNLYWYRQAAGRGLQLLFYSVGIGQISSEVPQNLSASRPQDRQFILSSKKLLLSDSGFYLCACPGVAGKNTGELFFGEGSRLTVL.

The chain joins TRBV5-1 to TRBJ2-1; 14 bases match TRBD2. Germline V lookup: CDR1 SGHRS, CDR2 YFSETQ. CDR3 length: 15 amino acids. Trimming took 5 bases from V and 5 from J; bases not matched to a gene: 3. The CDR3 DNA follows: TGCGCCAGCAGTTGGGGACTAGCGGGAGACAATGAGCAGTTCTTC. Its protein is CASSWGLAGDNEQFF.

This chain connects TRBV19 to TRBJ1-5, with 7 bases identical to TRBD1. The germline CDR1 and CDR2 sequences are LNHDA and SQIVND (reference sequence). The CDR3 sequence is 17 residues long. Trimming removed 7 bases from V and 3 bases from J; junction bases left unmatched: 15. CDR3 sequence reads: CASTSFFEGADNQPQHF. As DNA, the CDR3 is TGTGCCAGTACGTCTTTCTTCGAGGGGGCTGACAATCAGCCCCAGCATTTT.

The genes are TRBV19 and TRBJ2-7; D is uncertain. The V and J ends lost 3 bases and 1 base respectively, with 10 bases between them. The CDR3 loop spans 14 amino acids. The germline gives CDR1 LNHDA, CDR2 SQIVND (reference sequence). The CDR3 region has the DNA TGTGCCAGTAGTATGGGTCCGGGTTCCTACGAGCAGTACGTC. Translated: CASSMGPGSYEQYV.

The rearrangement uses TRBV5-1 and TRBJ2-7, with 8 positions matching TRBD2. This CDR3 spans 18 amino acids. Germline values: CDR1 SGHRS, CDR2 YFSETQ. V gave up 0 bases and J gave up 4 bases; unmatched junction bases: 15. CDR3 bases: TGCGCCAGCAGCTTGGGTCCCCAGGAAACGGGAGGGTTTTACGAGCAGTACGTC. Residues: CASSLGPQETGGFYEQYV.

The chain recombines TRBV18 with TRBJ2-1; the match to TRBD2 covers 7 bases. The CDR3 is made up of 14 amino acids. The germline gives CDR1 KGHSH, CDR2 LQKENI. The trim removed 4 bases at V and 6 bases at J, leaving 6 bases unmatched. The CDR3 nucleotides are TGTGCCAGCTCACTGAAACGGGAGGCCAATGAGCAGTTCTTC. It is translated as CASSLKREANEQFF.